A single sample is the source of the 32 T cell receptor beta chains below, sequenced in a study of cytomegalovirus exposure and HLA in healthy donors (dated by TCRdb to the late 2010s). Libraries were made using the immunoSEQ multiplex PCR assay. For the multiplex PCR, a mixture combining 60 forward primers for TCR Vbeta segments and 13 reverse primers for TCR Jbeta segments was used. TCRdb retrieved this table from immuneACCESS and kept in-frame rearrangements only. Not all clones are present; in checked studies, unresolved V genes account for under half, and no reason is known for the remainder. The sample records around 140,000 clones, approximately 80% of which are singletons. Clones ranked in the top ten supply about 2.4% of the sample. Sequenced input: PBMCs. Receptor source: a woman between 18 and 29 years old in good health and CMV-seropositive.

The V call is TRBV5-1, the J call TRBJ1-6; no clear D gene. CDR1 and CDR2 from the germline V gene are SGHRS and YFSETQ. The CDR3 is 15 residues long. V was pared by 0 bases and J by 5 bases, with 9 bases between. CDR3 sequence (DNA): TGCGCCAGCAGCTTGGTGTCGGGAGATAATTCACCCCTCCACTTT. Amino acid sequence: CASSLVSGDNSPLHF.

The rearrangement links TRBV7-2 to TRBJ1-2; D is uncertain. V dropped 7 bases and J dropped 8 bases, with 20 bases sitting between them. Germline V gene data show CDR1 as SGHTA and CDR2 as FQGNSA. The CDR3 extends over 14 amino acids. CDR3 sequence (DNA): TGTGCCAGCACCGTAACTTTCGTTGGGCAAGGCTACACCTTC. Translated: CASTVTFVGQGYTF.

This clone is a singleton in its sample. This CDR3 reads CASSITGNSYEQYF. In DNA, the CDR3 is TGTGCCAGTAGTATAACGGGGAACTCCTACGAGCAGTACTTC. This chain connects TRBV19 to TRBJ2-7; TRBD2 might be the D (5 bases). The ends were cut back, 2 bases at V and 0 bases at J, with 8 bases in the middle. From germline, CDR1 is LNHDA and CDR2 SQIVND (reference sequence). The CDR3 length is 14 residues.

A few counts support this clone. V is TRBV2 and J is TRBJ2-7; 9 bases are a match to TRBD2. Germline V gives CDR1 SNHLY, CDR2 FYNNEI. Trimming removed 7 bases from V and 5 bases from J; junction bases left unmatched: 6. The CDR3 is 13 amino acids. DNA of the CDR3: TGTGCCAGCACGCAAGTAGCGGGGGACGAGCAGTACTTC. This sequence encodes CASTQVAGDEQYF.

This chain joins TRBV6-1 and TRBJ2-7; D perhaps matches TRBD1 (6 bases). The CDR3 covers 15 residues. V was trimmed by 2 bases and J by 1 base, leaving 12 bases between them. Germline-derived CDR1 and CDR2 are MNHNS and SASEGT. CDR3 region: CASSEFWTESYEQYF. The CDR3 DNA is TGTGCCAGCAGTGAATTTTGGACAGAATCCTACGAGCAGTACTTC.

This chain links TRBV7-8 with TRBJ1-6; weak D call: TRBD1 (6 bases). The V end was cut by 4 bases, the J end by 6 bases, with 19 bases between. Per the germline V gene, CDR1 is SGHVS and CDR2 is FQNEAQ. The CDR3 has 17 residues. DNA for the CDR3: TGTGCCAGCAGCTCCCTACAGGGACCGCTACTTAATTCACCCCTCCACTTT. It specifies CASSSLQGPLLNSPLHF.

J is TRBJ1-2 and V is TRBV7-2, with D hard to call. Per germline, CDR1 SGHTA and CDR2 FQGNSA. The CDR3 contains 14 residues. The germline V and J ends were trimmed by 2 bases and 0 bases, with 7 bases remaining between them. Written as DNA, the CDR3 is TGTGCCAGCAGCTTAAATCCCTCTAACTATGGCTACACCTTC. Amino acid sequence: CASSLNPSNYGYTF.

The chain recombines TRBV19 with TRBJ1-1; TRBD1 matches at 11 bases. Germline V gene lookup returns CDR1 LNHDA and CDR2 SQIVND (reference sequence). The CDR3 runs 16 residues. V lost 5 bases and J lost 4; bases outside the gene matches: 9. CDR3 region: CASSPRDRGTVTEAFF. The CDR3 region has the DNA TGTGCCAGTAGTCCCCGGGACAGGGGGACTGTCACTGAAGCTTTCTTT.

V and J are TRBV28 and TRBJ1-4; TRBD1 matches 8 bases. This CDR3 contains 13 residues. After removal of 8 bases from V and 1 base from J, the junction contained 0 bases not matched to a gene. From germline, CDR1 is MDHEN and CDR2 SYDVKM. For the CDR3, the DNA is TGTGCCAGCGGACAGGGAACTAATGAAAAACTGTTTTTT. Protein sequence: CASGQGTNEKLFF. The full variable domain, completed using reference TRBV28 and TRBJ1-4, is DVKVTQSSRYLVKRTGEKVFLECVQDMDHENMFWYRQDPGLGLRLIYFSYDVKMKEKGDIPEGYSVSREKKERFSLILESASTNQTSMYLCASGQGTNEKLFFGSGTQLSVL.

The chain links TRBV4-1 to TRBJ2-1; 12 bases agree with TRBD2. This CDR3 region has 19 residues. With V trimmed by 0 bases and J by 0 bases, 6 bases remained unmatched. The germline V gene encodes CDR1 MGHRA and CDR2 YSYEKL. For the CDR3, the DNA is TGCGCCAGCAGCCAAGATCCTAGCGGGGGGGGAAGCTCCTACAATGAGCAGTTCTTC. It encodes CASSQDPSGGGSSYNEQFF.

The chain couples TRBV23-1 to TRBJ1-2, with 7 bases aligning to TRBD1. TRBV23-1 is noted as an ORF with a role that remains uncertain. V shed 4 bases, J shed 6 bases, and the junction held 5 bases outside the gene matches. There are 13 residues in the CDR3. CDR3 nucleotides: TGCGCCAGCAGTCCTGGGACAGAGAATGGCTACACCTTC. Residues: CASSPGTENGYTF.

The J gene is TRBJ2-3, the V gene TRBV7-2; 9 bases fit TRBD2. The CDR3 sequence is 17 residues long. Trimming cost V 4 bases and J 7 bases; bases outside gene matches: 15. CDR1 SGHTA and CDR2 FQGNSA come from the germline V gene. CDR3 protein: CASSSPRGGGEGYTQYF. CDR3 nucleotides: TGTGCCAGCAGCTCCCCGCGCGGCGGGGGGGAGGGCTATACGCAGTATTTT.

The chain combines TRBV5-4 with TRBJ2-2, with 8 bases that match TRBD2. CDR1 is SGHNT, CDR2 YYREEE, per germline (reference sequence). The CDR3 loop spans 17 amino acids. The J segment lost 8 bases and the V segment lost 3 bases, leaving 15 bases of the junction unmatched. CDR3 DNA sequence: TGTGCCAGCAGCTATCTCTCCCGTGGACTAGCAGGGGGGGAGCTGTTTTTT. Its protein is CASSYLSRGLAGGELFF.

This chain's CDR3 is CASSHRRLALQETQYF. CDR3 nucleotide sequence: TGTGCCAGCAGCCATCGTCGACTAGCGCTACAGGAGACCCAGTACTTC. The chain employs TRBV13 and TRBJ2-5; 8 nucleotides align to TRBD2. The V segment lost 5 bases and the J segment 5 bases; nucleotides outside the gene matches: 13. Germline V gene lookup returns CDR1 PRHDT and CDR2 FYEKMQ (reference sequence). This CDR3 spans 16 amino acids.

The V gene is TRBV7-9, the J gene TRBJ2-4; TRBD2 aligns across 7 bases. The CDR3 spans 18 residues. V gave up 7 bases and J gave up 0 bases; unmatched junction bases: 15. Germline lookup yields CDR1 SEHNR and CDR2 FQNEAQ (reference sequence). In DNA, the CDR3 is TGTGCCAGCACCTCGGGACGGGGGGTGGGGGTAGCCAAAAACATTCAGTACTTC. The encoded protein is CASTSGRGVGVAKNIQYF. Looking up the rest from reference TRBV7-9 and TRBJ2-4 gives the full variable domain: DTGVSQNPRHKITKRGQNVTFRCDPISEHNRLYWYRQTLGQGPEFLTYFQNEAQLEKSRLLSDRFSAERPKGSFSTLEIQRTEQGDSAMYLCASTSGRGVGVAKNIQYFGAGTRLSVL.

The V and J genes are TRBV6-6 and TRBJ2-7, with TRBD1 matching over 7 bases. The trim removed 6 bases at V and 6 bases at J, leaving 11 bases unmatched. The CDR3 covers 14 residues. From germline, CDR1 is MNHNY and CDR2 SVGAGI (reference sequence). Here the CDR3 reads CASSAMTGYGEQYF. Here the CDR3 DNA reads TGTGCCAGCAGCGCTATGACAGGGTACGGCGAGCAGTACTTC.

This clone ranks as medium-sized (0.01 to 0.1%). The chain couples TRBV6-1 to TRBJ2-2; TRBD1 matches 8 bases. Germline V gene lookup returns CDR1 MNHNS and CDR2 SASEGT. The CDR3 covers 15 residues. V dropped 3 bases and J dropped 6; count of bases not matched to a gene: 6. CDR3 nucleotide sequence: TGTGCCAGCAGTGAGGACAGGGCTGGGTCCGGGGAGCTGTTTTTT. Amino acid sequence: CASSEDRAGSGELFF.

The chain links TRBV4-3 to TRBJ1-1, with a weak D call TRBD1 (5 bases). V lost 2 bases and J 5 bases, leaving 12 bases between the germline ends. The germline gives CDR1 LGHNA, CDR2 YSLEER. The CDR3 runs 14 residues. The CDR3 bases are TGCGCCAGCAGCCAAACGGGGGGAATGACTGAAGCTTTCTTT. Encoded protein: CASSQTGGMTEAFF.

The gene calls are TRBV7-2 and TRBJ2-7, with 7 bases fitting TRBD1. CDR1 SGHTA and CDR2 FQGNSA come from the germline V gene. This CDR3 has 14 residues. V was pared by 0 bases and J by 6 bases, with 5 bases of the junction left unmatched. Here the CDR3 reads CASSLARTGAEQYF. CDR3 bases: TGTGCCAGCAGCTTAGCACGGACAGGTGCCGAGCAGTACTTC.

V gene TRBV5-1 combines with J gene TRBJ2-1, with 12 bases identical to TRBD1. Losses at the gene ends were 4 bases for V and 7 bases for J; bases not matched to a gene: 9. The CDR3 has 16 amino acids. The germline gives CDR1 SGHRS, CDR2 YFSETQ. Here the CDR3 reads CASSQGGQGAQNEQFF. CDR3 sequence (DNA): TGCGCCAGCAGCCAGGGGGGACAGGGGGCGCAAAATGAGCAGTTCTTC.

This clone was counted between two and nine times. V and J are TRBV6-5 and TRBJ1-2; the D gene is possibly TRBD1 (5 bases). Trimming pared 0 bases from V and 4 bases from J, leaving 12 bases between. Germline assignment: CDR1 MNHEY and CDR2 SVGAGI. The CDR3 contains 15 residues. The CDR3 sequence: CASSYSAGKGYGYTF. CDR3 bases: TGTGCCAGCAGTTACTCGGCAGGGAAGGGCTATGGCTACACCTTC.

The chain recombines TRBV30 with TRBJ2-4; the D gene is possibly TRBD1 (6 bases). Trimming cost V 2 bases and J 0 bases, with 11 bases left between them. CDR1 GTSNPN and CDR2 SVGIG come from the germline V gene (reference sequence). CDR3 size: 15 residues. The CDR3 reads CAWSSTGRAKNIQYF. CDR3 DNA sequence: TGTGCCTGGAGTTCAACAGGGAGAGCCAAAAACATTCAGTACTTC.

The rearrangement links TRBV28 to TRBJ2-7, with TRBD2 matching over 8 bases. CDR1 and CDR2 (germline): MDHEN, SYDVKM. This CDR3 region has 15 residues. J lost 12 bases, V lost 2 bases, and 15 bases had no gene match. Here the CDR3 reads CASSLIRAGGSVWYF. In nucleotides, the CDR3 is TGTGCCAGCAGTTTAATTAGGGCGGGGGGCTCGGTATGGTACTTC.

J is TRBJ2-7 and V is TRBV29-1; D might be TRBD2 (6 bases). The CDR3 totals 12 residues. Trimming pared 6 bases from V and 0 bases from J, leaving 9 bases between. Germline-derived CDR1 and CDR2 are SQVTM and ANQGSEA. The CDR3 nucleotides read TGCAGCGTATGGGACTCCTCCTACGAGCAGTACTTC. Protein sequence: CSVWDSSYEQYF.

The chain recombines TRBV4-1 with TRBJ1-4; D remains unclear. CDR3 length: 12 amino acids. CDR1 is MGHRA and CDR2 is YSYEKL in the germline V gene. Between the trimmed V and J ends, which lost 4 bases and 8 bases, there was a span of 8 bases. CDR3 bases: TGCGCCAGCAGCCGACTGGAGGAAAAACTGTTTTTT. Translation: CASSRLEEKLFF.

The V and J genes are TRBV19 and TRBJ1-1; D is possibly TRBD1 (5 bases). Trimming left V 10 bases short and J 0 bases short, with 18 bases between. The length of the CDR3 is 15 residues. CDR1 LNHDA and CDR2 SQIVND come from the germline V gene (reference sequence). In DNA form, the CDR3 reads TGTGCCACCGCACCGATCGACAGCTTGAACACTGAAGCTTTCTTT. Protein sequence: CATAPIDSLNTEAFF.

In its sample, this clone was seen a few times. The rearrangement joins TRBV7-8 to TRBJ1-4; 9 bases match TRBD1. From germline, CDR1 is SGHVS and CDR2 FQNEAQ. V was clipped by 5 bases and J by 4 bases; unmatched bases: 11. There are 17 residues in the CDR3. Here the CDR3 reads CASSARDREALNEKLFF. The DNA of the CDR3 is TGTGCCAGCAGCGCCCGGGACAGGGAGGCCCTTAATGAAAAACTGTTTTTT. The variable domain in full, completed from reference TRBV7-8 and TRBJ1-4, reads GAGVSQSPRYKVAKRGQDVALRCDPISGHVSLFWYQQALGQGPEFLTYFQNEAQLDKSGLPSDRFFAERPEGSVSTLKIQRTQQEDSAVYLCASSARDREALNEKLFFGSGTQLSVL.

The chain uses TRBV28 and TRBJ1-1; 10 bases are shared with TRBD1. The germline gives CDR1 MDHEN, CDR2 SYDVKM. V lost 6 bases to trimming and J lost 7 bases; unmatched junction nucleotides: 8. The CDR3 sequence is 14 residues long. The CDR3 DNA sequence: TGTGCCAGCAGCCTGGGACAGGGGAGGTTTGAAGCTTTCTTT. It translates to CASSLGQGRFEAFF.

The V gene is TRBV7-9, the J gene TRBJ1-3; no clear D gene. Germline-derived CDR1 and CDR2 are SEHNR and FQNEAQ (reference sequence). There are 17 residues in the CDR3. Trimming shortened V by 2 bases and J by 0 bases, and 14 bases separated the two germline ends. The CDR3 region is CASSLLSTADSGNTIYF. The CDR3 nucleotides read TGTGCCAGCAGCTTACTGAGTACAGCGGACTCTGGAAACACCATATATTTT. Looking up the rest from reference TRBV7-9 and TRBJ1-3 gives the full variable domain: DTGVSQNPRHKITKRGQNVTFRCDPISEHNRLYWYRQTLGQGPEFLTYFQNEAQLEKSRLLSDRFSAERPKGSFSTLEIQRTEQGDSAMYLCASSLLSTADSGNTIYFGEGSWLTVV.

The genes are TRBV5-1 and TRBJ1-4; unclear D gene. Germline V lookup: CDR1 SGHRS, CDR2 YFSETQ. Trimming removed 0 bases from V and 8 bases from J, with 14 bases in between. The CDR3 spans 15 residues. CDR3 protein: CASSLGALAGEKLFF. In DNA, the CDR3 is TGCGCCAGCAGCTTGGGGGCACTGGCTGGAGAAAAACTGTTTTTT. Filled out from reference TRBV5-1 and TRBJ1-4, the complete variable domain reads KAGVTQTPRYLIKTRGQQVTLSCSPISGHRSVSWYQQTPGQGLQFLFEYFSETQRNKGNFPGRFSGRQFSNSRSEMNVSTLELGDSALYLCASSLGALAGEKLFFGSGTQLSVL.

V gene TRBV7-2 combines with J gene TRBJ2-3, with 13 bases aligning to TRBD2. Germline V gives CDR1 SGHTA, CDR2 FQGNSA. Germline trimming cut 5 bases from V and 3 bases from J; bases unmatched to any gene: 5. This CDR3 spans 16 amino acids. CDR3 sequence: CASSNRLAGGTDTQYF. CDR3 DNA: TGTGCCAGCAGCAACCGACTAGCGGGGGGTACAGATACGCAGTATTTT.

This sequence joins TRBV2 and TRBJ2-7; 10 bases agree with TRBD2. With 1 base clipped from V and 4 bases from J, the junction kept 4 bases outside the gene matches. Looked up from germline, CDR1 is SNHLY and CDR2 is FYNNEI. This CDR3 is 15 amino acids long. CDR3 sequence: CASSEGGLALYEQYF. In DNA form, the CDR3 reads TGTGCCAGCAGTGAAGGGGGACTAGCGTTGTACGAGCAGTACTTC.